This TCR beta chain was captured in a study of CD8 T cells in Susac syndrome. In blood CD8+ and CD4+ T cells, TCR beta underwent sequencing. While CD8+ and CD4+ T cells were isolated negatively, TEMRA cells were enriched by FACS. An amount of RNA that ranged from roughly 0.5 to 1 ug was reverse transcribed with random hexamers. Across 54 Vbeta and 13 Jbeta, TCR beta CDR3 was amplified with immunoSEQ multiplex PCR. TCRdb ran MiXCR on the immunoSEQ multiplex PCR reads and lists one entry per CDR3 protein. The sample shows hundreds of thousands of distinct CDR3 sequences, around 95% of them seen only once. This clonotype was sampled from a human donor with multiple sclerosis. Sequenced sample: CD4+ T cells from PBMCs.

The CDR3 spells CASSADLRDRWKDTQYF. For the CDR3, the DNA is TGTGCCAGCAGCGCCGACCTCCGGGACAGGTGGAAAGATACGCAGTATTTT. The rearrangement links TRBV11-1 to TRBJ2-3; 8 bases agree with TRBD1. The V segment lost 5 bases and the J segment 5 bases; nucleotides outside the gene matches: 15. The CDR3 has 17 residues. Germline CDR1 and CDR2: SGHAT and FQDESV (reference sequence).